This T cell receptor beta chain was obtained from a study of T cells in localized non-small cell lung cancer (TCRdb year 2020). About the full investigation: T cell repertoires of 200 to 250 early-stage NSCLC patients were analyzed, with tumors being compared against uninvolved tumor-adjacent lungs. The cohort comprised roughly 220 treatment-naïve NSCLC patients with resected, localized lung tumors. The mean age of the NSCLC patients was under 70 years, with approximately 130 men and approximately 100 women.

TCR beta CDR3 regions were sequenced from DNA using the immunoSEQ Assay. Concerning the study's data processing: T cell density was computed as TCR beta template counts normalized to usable DNA estimated by amplifying housekeeping genes. Richness was estimated using the preseqR package, with extrapolation to 400,000 templates for PBMC samples and to 120,000 templates for tissue samples. Clonality was calculated as one minus Pielou's evenness. Differential abundance testing on productive amino-acid clonotypes, with a minimum total count of 5 and an alpha of 0.1, was used to identify tissue-enriched TCRs. The Jaccard Index and the Morisita Overlap Index were used to measure how much the repertoires overlapped between compartments. GLIPH clustered TCR beta CDR3s with public tetramer-defined viral CDR3s; viral motifs required at least three viral sequences plus V-gene enrichment. TCRdb limited this immuneACCESS table to in-frame rearrangements with V and J called. A share of clones is missing; checked studies link under half to unresolved V genes, and the rest is unexplained. Clone size and the V and J calls come from that table; the DNA yielded D and trimming. For this sample there are 72,000 or so clones; 84% appear just once. The ten largest account for about 13% of the sample.

At diagnosis, tumor, uninvolved tumor-adjacent lung and peripheral blood were collected and then preserved as a mix of FFPE and fresh-frozen material. For TCR repertoire profiling, blood samples were analyzed as peripheral blood mononuclear cells. CDR1 and CDR2 (SGHNT, YYREEE) derive from the germline V gene (reference sequence). The CDR3 contains 14 residues, cysteine and phenylalanine counted. Only the CDR3 portion is preserved as DNA: 42 bases, with reading frame beginning at the first base. The germline ends are 12 bases apart after V is trimmed by 5 bases and J by 0 bases. Remarks on this clone: Its antigen is currently not known. Qualities for individual bases were not recorded, and no much larger clone is one base off.

The paper as a whole reports these results and caveats: Because multi-region tumor sequencing was not performed, intratumor heterogeneity could not be ruled out. Since the design was exploratory, TCR variables were selected using unadjusted p-values with no false-discovery rate correction. Longer overall survival was associated with higher blood T cell density, whereas shorter survival was associated with higher adjacent-lung clonality. Of the top 100 tumor clones, a median of 57 were detected in paired uninvolved adjacent lung; approximately 28 were also among that lung's top 100. Uninvolved tumor-adjacent lung showed the highest T cell clonality, higher than tumor, which suggests more focused antigenic responses in the uninvolved tumor-adjacent lung.

This sequence was found in a female donor older than 55 with stage I lung adenocarcinoma. The material sequenced was peripheral blood, taken before any cancer treatment. The chain is encoded by TRBV5-4 joined to TRBJ2-7; the D gene is not confidently resolved. The DNA sequence is as follows: TGTGCCAGCAGTCGGGCGCCATCCTCCTACGAGCAGTACTTC. It translates to CASSRAPSSYEQYF.